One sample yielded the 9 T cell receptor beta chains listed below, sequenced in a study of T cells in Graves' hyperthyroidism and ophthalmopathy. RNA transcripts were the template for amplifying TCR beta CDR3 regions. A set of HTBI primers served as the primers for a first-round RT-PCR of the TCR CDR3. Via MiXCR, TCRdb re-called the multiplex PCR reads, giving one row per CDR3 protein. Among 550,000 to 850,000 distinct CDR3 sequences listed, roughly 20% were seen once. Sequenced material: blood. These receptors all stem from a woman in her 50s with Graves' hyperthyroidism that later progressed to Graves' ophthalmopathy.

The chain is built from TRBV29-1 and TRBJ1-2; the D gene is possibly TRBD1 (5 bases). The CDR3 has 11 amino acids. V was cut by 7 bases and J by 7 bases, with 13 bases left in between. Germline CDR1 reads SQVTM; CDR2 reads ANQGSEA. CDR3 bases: TGCAGCGCCCAGTCCGGGGGTGGCTACACCTTC. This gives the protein CSAQSGGGYTF.

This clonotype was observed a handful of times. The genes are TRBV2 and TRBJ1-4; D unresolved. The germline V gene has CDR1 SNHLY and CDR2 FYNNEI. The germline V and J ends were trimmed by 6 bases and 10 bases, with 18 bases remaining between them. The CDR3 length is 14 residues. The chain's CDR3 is CASRSSQAAVKLFF. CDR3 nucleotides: TGTGCCAGCAGGAGTAGTCAGGCGGCCGTAAAACTGTTTTTT. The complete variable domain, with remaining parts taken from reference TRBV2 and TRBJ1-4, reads EPEVTQTPSHQVTQMGQEVILRCVPISNHLYFYWYRQILGQKVEFLVSFYNNEISEKSEIFDDQFSVERPDGSNFTLKIRSTKLEDSAMYFCASRSSQAAVKLFFGSGTQLSVL.

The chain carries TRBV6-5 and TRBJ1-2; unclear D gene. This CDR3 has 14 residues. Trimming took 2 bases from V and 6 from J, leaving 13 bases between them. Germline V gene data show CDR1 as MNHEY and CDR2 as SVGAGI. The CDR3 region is CASSYLPGSDGYTF. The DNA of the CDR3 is TGTGCCAGCAGTTACCTCCCAGGCTCCGATGGCTACACCTTC.

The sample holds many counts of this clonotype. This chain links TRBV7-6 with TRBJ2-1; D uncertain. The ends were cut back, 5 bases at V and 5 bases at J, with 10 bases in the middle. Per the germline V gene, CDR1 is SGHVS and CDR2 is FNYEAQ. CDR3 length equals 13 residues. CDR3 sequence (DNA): TGTGCCAGCAGCGCGGCCAGGAACAATGAGCAGTTCTTC. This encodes CASSAARNNEQFF.

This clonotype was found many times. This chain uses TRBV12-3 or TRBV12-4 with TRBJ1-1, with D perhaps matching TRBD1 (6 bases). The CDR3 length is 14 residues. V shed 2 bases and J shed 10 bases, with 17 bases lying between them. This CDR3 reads CASSLPLRGAVAFF. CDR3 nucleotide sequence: TGTGCCAGCAGTTTACCCTTGCGGGGGGCAGTAGCTTTCTTT.

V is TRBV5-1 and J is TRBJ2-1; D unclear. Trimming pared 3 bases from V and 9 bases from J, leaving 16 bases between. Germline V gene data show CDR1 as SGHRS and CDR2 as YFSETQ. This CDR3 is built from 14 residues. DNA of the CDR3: TGCGCCAGCAGCTGGACGTCGGCAAGCAGTGAGCAGTTCTTC. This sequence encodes CASSWTSASSEQFF.

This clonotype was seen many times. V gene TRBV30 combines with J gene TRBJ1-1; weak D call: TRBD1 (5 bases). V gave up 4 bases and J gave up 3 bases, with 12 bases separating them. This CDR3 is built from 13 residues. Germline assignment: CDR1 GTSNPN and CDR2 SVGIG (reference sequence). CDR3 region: CAWTGRADTEAFF. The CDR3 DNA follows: TGTGCCTGGACGGGGCGAGCGGACACTGAAGCTTTCTTT.

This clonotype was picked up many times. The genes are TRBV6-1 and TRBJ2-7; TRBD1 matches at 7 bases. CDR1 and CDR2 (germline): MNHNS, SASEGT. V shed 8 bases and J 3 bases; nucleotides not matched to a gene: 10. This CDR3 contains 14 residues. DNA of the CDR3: TGTGCCAGCGCGTACAACAGGGGACGCTACGAGCAGTACTTC. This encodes CASAYNRGRYEQYF.

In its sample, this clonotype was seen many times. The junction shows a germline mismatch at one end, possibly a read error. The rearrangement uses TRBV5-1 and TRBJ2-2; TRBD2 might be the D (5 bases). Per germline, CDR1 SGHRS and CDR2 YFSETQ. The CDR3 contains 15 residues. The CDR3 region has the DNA TGTGCCAGCTCACTGACCGGGAAGAACACCGGGGAGCTGTTTTTT. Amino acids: CASSLTGKNTGELFF.